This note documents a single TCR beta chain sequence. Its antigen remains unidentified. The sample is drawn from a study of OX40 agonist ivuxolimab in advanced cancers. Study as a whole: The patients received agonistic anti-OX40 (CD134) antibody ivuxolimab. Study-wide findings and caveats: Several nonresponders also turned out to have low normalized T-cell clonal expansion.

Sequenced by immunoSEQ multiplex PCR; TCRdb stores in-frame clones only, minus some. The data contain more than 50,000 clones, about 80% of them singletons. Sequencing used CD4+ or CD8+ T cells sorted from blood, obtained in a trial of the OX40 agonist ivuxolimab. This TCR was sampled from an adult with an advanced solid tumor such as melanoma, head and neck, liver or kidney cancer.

This CDR3 is CASSLSRPSSYEQYF. The DNA of the CDR3 is TGTGCCAGCAGTCTCTCTAGGCCGAGCTCCTACGAGCAGTACTTC. J is TRBJ2-7 and V is TRBV28; D remains ambiguous. CDR1 is MDHEN, CDR2 SYDVKM, per germline. There are 15 residues in the CDR3. Trimming stripped 5 bases from V and 0 bases from J, with 14 bases between. Variable domain in full (rest from reference TRBV28 and TRBJ2-7): DVKVTQSSRYLVKRTGEKVFLECVQDMDHENMFWYRQDPGLGLRLIYFSYDVKMKEKGDIPEGYSVSREKKERFSLILESASTNQTSMYLCASSLSRPSSYEQYFGPGTRLTVT.